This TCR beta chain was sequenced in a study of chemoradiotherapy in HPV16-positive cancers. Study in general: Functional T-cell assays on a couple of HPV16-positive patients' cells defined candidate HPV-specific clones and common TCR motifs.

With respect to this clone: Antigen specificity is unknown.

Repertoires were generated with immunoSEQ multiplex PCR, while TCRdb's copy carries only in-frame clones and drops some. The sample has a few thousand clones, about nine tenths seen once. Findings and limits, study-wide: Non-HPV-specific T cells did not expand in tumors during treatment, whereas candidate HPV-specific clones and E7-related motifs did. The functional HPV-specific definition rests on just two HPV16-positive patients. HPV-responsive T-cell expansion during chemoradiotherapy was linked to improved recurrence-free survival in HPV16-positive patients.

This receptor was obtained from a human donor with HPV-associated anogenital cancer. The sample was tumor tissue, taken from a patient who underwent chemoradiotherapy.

The CDR3 spells CASSGGTGGWVNEQFF. DNA for the CDR3: TGCGCCAGCAGCGGGGGGACAGGGGGCTGGGTCAATGAGCAGTTCTTC. V gene TRBV5-1 combines with J gene TRBJ2-1; TRBD1 aligns across 12 bases. Germline CDR1 is SGHRS and CDR2 is YFSETQ. This CDR3 spans 16 amino acids. Trimming took 4 bases from V and 6 from J; bases not matched to a gene: 8.